The T cell receptor (beta chain) described here comes from a study of T cell responses to AZD1222 COVID-19 vaccine. Assay used: immunoSEQ multiplex PCR; TCRdb lists only in-frame clones, some missing. The sample holds roughly 110,000 clones, 75% to 95% seen once. Study-wide findings and caveats: Per reports, nearly half of all spike-specific TCRs target regions that are unmutated in variants. Most donors were white British, females outnumbered males, and clonal diversity was possibly underestimated. There were vaccine-associated CD4 TCRs across spike, dominant at 160-218 and 743-854.

This CDR3 is 14 amino acids long. Germline V gives CDR1 SGHKS, CDR2 YYEKEE (reference sequence). Trimming stripped 3 bases from V and 1 base from J, with 10 bases between. In the case of this clone: Its matching antigen is unknown.

Second-dose intervals of approximately 4 or approximately 12 weeks were pooled. Sequencing used peripheral blood, obtained 28 days after the second AZD1222 dose. This clonotype originated in an adult who received the AZD1222 COVID-19 vaccine. The chain has TRBV5-5 and TRBJ1-2; no reliable D call. This CDR3 is CASSYSRSNYGYTF. The CDR3 region has the DNA TGTGCCAGCAGCTACTCAAGAAGTAACTATGGCTACACCTTC.